These 18 T cell receptor beta chains came from one sample sequenced in a study of early T cells in non-severe SARS-CoV-2 infection. TCRdb reanalysed the 5' RACE reads using MiXCR and keeps one entry per CDR3 protein. The profile covers roughly 90,000 distinct CDR3 sequences, with around 15% appearing a single time and around 3% taken by the ten largest. The sample was whole blood. The receptors stem from an adult who was a healthcare worker with PCR-confirmed SARS-CoV-2 infection or an uninfected control (not recorded which).

This clonotype was seen many times. This chain joins TRBV5-5 and TRBJ2-1, with TRBD2 as a possible D gene (6 bases). Germline CDR1 is SGHKS and CDR2 is YYEKEE (reference sequence). The CDR3 covers 14 residues. V was shortened by 0 bases and J by 7 bases, with 11 bases between the two germline ends. The CDR3 reads CASSLGTIPNEQFF. The CDR3 region has the DNA TGTGCCAGCAGCTTGGGGACTATTCCGAATGAGCAGTTCTTC.

This clonotype was observed at least ten times. The chain has TRBV4-1 and TRBJ2-3; TRBD1 aligns across 9 bases. V lost 6 bases and J lost 4; bases outside the gene matches: 11. The CDR3 extends over 16 amino acids. The V gene's germline CDR1 is MGHRA and CDR2 YSYEKL. The CDR3 loop reads CASRAGTGHFADTQYF. Written as DNA, the CDR3 is TGCGCCAGCAGGGCTGGGACAGGGCATTTCGCAGATACGCAGTATTTT.

This clonotype was counted between two and nine times. The rearrangement joins TRBV30 to TRBJ2-7; TRBD2 might be the D (6 bases). With 2 bases removed from V and 0 bases from J, the gap between germline ends came to 17 bases. CDR1 GTSNPN and CDR2 SVGIG come from the germline V gene (reference sequence). This CDR3 has 16 amino acids. In DNA form, the CDR3 reads TGTGCCTGGAGTCCTCGGGGGATCCACTTCTCCTACGAGCAGTACTTC. This sequence encodes CAWSPRGIHFSYEQYF.

This chain connects TRBV2 to TRBJ1-3; D might be TRBD1 (6 bases). The CDR3 consists of 15 residues. Trimming removed 7 bases at V and 0 bases at J, with 13 bases between. Per germline, CDR1 SNHLY and CDR2 FYNNEI. The CDR3 loop reads CASTPTGLSGNTIYF. DNA of the CDR3: TGTGCCAGCACCCCGACAGGTCTCTCTGGAAACACCATATATTTT.

The chain uses TRBV15 and TRBJ2-4, with D perhaps TRBD2 (5 bases). Trimming cost V 4 bases and J 6 bases, with 13 bases left between them. The CDR3 runs 14 residues. Germline V gene lookup returns CDR1 LNHNV and CDR2 YYDKDF (reference sequence). DNA of the CDR3: TGTGCCACCAGCACCAGGAACGGAGGAAACATTCAGTACTTC. It specifies CATSTRNGGNIQYF.

The chain joins TRBV5-1 to TRBJ2-6, with D perhaps matching TRBD1 or TRBD2 (5 bases each). The length of the CDR3 is 15 residues. Trimming pared 5 bases from V and 4 bases from J, leaving 13 bases between. Looked up from germline, CDR1 is SGHRS and CDR2 is YFSETQ. CDR3 in DNA: TGCGCCAGCAGGGGGGAGACGGGCGGGGCCAACGTCCTGACTTTC. It yields the protein CASRGETGGANVLTF.

There are many counts of this clonotype. The V and J genes are TRBV12-3 or TRBV12-4 and TRBJ1-2; 7 nucleotides match TRBD1. The CDR3 runs 14 residues. Trimming at V came to 0 bases and at J to 6 bases, leaving 4 bases not matched to a gene. The CDR3 nucleotides are TGTGCCAGCAGTTTAGCGAGGACAGGACATGGCTACACCTTC. This sequence encodes CASSLARTGHGYTF.

This clonotype occurred many times. This rearrangement joins TRBV18 to TRBJ2-7; 9 bases agree with TRBD1. V lost 2 bases and J lost 2; bases outside the gene matches: 1. CDR1 is KGHSH and CDR2 is LQKENI in the germline V gene. The CDR3 consists of 14 residues. The CDR3 region has the DNA TGTGCCAGCTCACCAAGGACAGGGGCCTACGAGCAGTACTTC. Amino acids: CASSPRTGAYEQYF.

This chain joins TRBV20-1 and TRBJ2-3; D ambiguous. The germline V gene has CDR1 DFQATT and CDR2 SNEGSKA (reference sequence). V lost 3 bases to trimming and J lost 0 bases, with 1 base between them. The CDR3 runs 11 residues. The CDR3 sequence: CSARSTDTQYF. The CDR3 nucleotides are TGCAGTGCTAGGAGCACAGATACGCAGTATTTT.

This clonotype came up a few times. The chain has TRBV18 and TRBJ2-7; the match to TRBD2 covers 10 bases. With V trimmed by 2 bases and J by 4 bases, 8 bases remained unmatched. Germline lookup yields CDR1 KGHSH and CDR2 LQKENI. The CDR3 is made up of 16 amino acids. CDR3 DNA sequence: TGTGCCAGCTCACCATCCCTAGCGGGAGTTAAGTACGAGCAGTACTTC. Its translation is CASSPSLAGVKYEQYF.

V gene TRBV20-1 combines with J gene TRBJ2-7, with 10 bases identical to TRBD1. Losses at the gene ends were 4 bases for V and 3 bases for J; bases not matched to a gene: 3. The length of the CDR3 is 13 residues. Germline CDR1 is DFQATT and CDR2 is SNEGSKA (reference sequence). Written as DNA, the CDR3 is TGCAGTGCTACCGGGACAGGGGTCTACGAGCAGTACTTC. Its protein product is CSATGTGVYEQYF.

In its sample, this clonotype was seen many times. The CDR3 bases are TGTGCCAGCAGCCAAGCGCGAACAGGGGGGGAAAAACTGTTTTTT. Its translation is CASSQARTGGEKLFF. The chain uses TRBV3-1 and TRBJ1-4, with 8 positions matching TRBD1. The germline V gene has CDR1 LGHDT and CDR2 YNNKEL (reference sequence). The CDR3 has 15 amino acids. The trim removed 1 base at V and 8 bases at J, leaving 6 bases unmatched.

The rearrangement links TRBV7-2 to TRBJ2-2, with D unresolved. In germline, CDR1 is SGHTA, CDR2 FQGNSA. The CDR3 totals 14 residues. V lost 5 bases and J 5 bases, leaving 12 bases between the germline ends. The CDR3 spells CASSPYRSTGELFF. Written as DNA, the CDR3 is TGTGCCAGCAGCCCATACCGTTCAACCGGGGAGCTGTTTTTT.

This clonotype was detected only a few times. The chain couples TRBV29-1 to TRBJ2-2; no firm D call. The germline V gene encodes CDR1 SQVTM and CDR2 ANQGSEA. The germline V and J ends were trimmed by 4 bases and 7 bases, with 10 bases remaining between them. The CDR3 has 12 residues. CDR3 in DNA: TGCAGCGTTGTCACTCCAGGCGGGGAGCTGTTTTTT. As protein: CSVVTPGGELFF.

This clonotype has ten or more counts. The chain carries TRBV29-1 and TRBJ2-7, with D perhaps matching TRBD2 (7 bases). Trimming took 7 bases from V and 2 from J, leaving 15 bases between them. Germline CDR1 reads SQVTM; CDR2 reads ANQGSEA. The CDR3 loop spans 13 amino acids. CDR3 coding DNA: TGCAGCGGCGGGGAGGGGGAGGCCTACGAGCAGTACTTC. It encodes CSGGEGEAYEQYF.

This clonotype was detected ten times or more. The genes are TRBV29-1 and TRBJ2-2; a weak D match, TRBD1 (5 bases). The germline gives CDR1 SQVTM, CDR2 ANQGSEA. CDR3 length: 12 amino acids. Trimming stripped 6 bases from V and 1 base from J, with 6 bases between. CDR3 sequence: CSVTGNTGELFF. Written as DNA, the CDR3 is TGCAGCGTAACAGGGAACACCGGGGAGCTGTTTTTT.

The J gene is TRBJ2-3, the V gene TRBV5-1, with D hard to call. CDR1 and CDR2 (germline): SGHRS, YFSETQ. Trimming removed 0 bases at V and 0 bases at J, with 8 bases between. The CDR3 contains 15 residues. The CDR3 spells CASSLALDSTDTQYF. DNA for the CDR3: TGCGCCAGCAGCTTGGCGTTGGACAGCACAGATACGCAGTATTTT.

This clonotype was seen many times. The gene calls are TRBV2 and TRBJ2-2; 7 bases agree with TRBD1. J gave up 4 bases and V 7 bases, and 12 bases lay outside the gene matches. CDR3 length equals 16 residues. The germline gives CDR1 SNHLY, CDR2 FYNNEI. Here the CDR3 reads CASKTGPIEFTGELFF. The CDR3 DNA reads as TGTGCCAGCAAGACAGGGCCCATAGAATTCACCGGGGAGCTGTTTTTT. The complete variable domain, with remaining parts taken from reference TRBV2 and TRBJ2-2, reads EPEVTQTPSHQVTQMGQEVILRCVPISNHLYFYWYRQILGQKVEFLVSFYNNEISEKSEIFDDQFSVERPDGSNFTLKIRSTKLEDSAMYFCASKTGPIEFTGELFFGEGSRLTVL.